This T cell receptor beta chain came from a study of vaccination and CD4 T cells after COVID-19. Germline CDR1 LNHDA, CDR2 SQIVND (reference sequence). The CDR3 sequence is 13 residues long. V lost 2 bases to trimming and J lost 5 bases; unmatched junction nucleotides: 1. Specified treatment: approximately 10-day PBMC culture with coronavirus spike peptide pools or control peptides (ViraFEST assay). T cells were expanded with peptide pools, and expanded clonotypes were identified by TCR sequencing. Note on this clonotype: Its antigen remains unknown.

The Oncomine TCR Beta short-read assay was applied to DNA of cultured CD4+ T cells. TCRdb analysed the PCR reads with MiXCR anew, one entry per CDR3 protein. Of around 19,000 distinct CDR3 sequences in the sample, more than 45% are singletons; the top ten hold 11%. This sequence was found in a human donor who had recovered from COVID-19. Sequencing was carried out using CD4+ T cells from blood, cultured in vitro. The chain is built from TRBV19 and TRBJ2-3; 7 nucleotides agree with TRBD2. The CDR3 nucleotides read TGTGCCAGTAGTATACCGGGGGGAGATACGCAGTATTTT. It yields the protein CASSIPGGDTQYF.